This TCR beta chain was sequenced during a study of T cells in Graves' hyperthyroidism and ophthalmopathy. Whole-study findings and limits: Clonotypes that were expanded in thyroid above 0.001 mostly appeared in blood too.

The CDR3 length is 15 residues. The V end was cut by 6 bases, the J end by 0 bases, with 11 bases between. Germline V gives CDR1 MDHEN, CDR2 SYDVKM. This clonotype has more than one count but fewer than ten. As yet, its antigen is unknown. Using RNA transcripts as the source, TCR beta CDR3 regions were amplified. TCR CDR3 regions were first amplified by RT-PCR with HTBI primers. Via MiXCR, TCRdb re-called the multiplex PCR reads, giving one row per CDR3 protein. Of some 570,000 distinct CDR3 sequences listed, more than 15% are singletons. This sequence was found in a young woman with Graves' ophthalmopathy. V is TRBV28 and J is TRBJ1-4; D is ambiguous. The sequenced material came from blood. In nucleotides, the CDR3 is TGTGCCAGCAGCATGCCGGGTTCAACTAATGAAAAACTGTTTTTT. Its translation is CASSMPGSTNEKLFF.